These T cell receptor beta chains were read from a single sample in a study of T-cell reconstitution after alpha-beta-depleted transplantation in children. TCRdb fed the PCR reads into MiXCR, producing one record per CDR3 protein. The sample lists hundreds of thousands of distinct CDR3 sequences; around 16% were seen once. The specimen comprised PBMCs from the stem cell graft donor, sampled from the stem cell graft. Receptor source: a human donor who donated a stem cell graft to a child with acute myeloid leukemia. Each CDR3 is given with its conserved first and last residue. The D gene is left open where the match is weak. Not every row has a clone size; where given, it reads once, few, many or a size class.

clone_size j_call v_call d_call cdr3_aa cdr3_nt
many TRBJ1-1 TRBV5-6 NA CASSWGTFEAFF TGTGCCAGCAGCTGGGGGACCTTTGAAGCTTTCTTT
many TRBJ1-1 TRBV5-1 TRBD1 CASSTGQVAAEAFF TGCGCCAGCAGCACCGGACAGGTCGCGGCTGAAGCTTTCTTT
many TRBJ2-2 TRBV7-6 NA CASSYQETGELFF TGTGCCAGCAGCTACCAGGAGACCGGGGAGCTGTTTTTT
NA TRBJ2-6 TRBV5-1 NA CASSLAGLSGANVLTF TGCGCCAGCAGCTTGGCCGGGCTTTCTGGGGCCAACGTCCTGACTTTC
NA TRBJ1-4 TRBV7-2 NA CASSFFAGAEKLFF TGTGCCAGCAGCTTCTTCGCCGGAGCCGAAAAACTGTTTTTT
few TRBJ2-3 TRBV28 NA CASSSAGALDTQYF TGTGCCAGCAGTTCCGCGGGGGCCTTAGATACGCAGTATTTT
few TRBJ2-1 TRBV6-5 NA CASSYGQVGRNEQFF TGTGCCAGCAGTTACGGCCAGGTGGGCCGCAATGAGCAGTTCTTC
NA TRBJ2-7 TRBV20-1 TRBD1 CSARSTGGLNYEQYF TGCAGTGCCCGCTCGACAGGGGGGTTAAACTACGAGCAGTACTTC
many TRBJ1-6 TRBV12-3/TRBV12-4 NA CASSSFDQGSPLHF TGTGCCAGCAGCTCCTTCGACCAGGGCTCACCCCTCCACTTT
few TRBJ2-5 TRBV20-1 NA CSALKGLEETQYF TGCAGTGCGTTGAAGGGGTTGGAAGAGACCCAGTACTTC
many TRBJ2-1 TRBV9 NA CASRDEYNEQFF TGTGCCAGCAGAGATGAATACAATGAGCAGTTCTTC
few TRBJ2-5 TRBV20-1 NA CSSGGPILQETQYF TGCAGCTCCGGGGGGCCGATCCTCCAAGAGACCCAGTACTTC
few TRBJ1-2 TRBV28 NA CASSPSQGGPRTF TGTGCCAGCAGTCCAAGTCAGGGCGGGCCGAGGACCTTC
many TRBJ2-1 TRBV13 TRBD1 CASSLRQGNGYEQFF TGTGCCAGCAGCTTAAGACAGGGGAATGGCTATGAGCAGTTCTTC
many TRBJ2-1 TRBV5-1 NA CASSLIAGLPNEQFF TGCGCCAGCAGCTTGATCGCAGGGCTTCCCAATGAGCAGTTCTTC
NA TRBJ1-5 TRBV4-1 NA CASSHDHGGNQPQHF TGCGCCAGCAGCCACGACCATGGTGGCAATCAGCCCCAGCATTTT
many TRBJ1-1 TRBV6-5 NA CASSYGGRISEAFF TGTGCCAGCAGTTACGGGGGGCGGATATCTGAAGCTTTCTTT
NA TRBJ1-5 TRBV7-2 NA CASSSHGSVWPQHF TGTGCCAGCAGCTCCCACGGAAGTGTATGGCCCCAGCATTTT
many TRBJ1-1 TRBV13 NA CASSLRLKVSTEAFF TGTGCCAGCAGCTTACGCTTGAAGGTATCCACTGAAGCTTTCTTT
many TRBJ1-6 TRBV12-3/TRBV12-4 NA CASSLPLSPLHF TGTGCCAGCAGTTTACCACTATCACCCCTCCACTTT
NA TRBJ2-2 TRBV7-3 TRBD1 CASIPGQGAWTGELFF TGTGCCAGCATCCCGGGACAGGGGGCGTGGACCGGGGAGCTGTTTTTT
many TRBJ1-1 TRBV29-1 NA CSVGPSMNTEAFF TGCAGCGTTGGTCCCAGCATGAACACTGAAGCTTTCTTT
NA TRBJ2-5 TRBV6-1 NA CASRPPLPTVETQYF TGTGCCAGCAGACCCCCTCTGCCCACGGTGGAGACCCAGTACTTC
NA TRBJ1-4 TRBV4-3 TRBD1 CASSQGPGTAGREKLFF TGCGCCAGCAGCCAAGGTCCCGGGACAGCCGGGCGTGAAAAACTGTTTTTT
many TRBJ2-5 TRBV20-1 NA CSASPHRRETQYF TGCAGTGCCTCCCCACACAGGCGGGAGACCCAGTACTTC
many TRBJ1-1 TRBV29-1 NA CSVRTVNTEAFF TGCAGCGTCCGGACGGTGAACACTGAAGCTTTCTTT
few TRBJ1-1 TRBV3-1 NA CASSQVRVTEAFF TGTGCCAGCAGCCAAGTTCGCGTTACTGAAGCTTTCTTT
NA TRBJ1-1 TRBV5-6 NA CASSLLRGLGNTEAFF TGTGCCAGCAGCTTGTTGCGGGGGCTGGGGAACACTGAAGCTTTCTTT
few TRBJ2-7 TRBV27 TRBD2 CASSLGLAKRYEQYF TGTGCCAGCAGTTTGGGACTAGCGAAAAGGTACGAGCAGTACTTC
few TRBJ2-5 TRBV29-1 TRBD2 CSVGPSGGYETQYF TGCAGCGTTGGCCCTAGCGGGGGGTATGAGACCCAGTACTTC
many TRBJ2-2 TRBV7-2 TRBD2 CASSEALAGVRVGELFF TGTGCCAGCAGCGAGGCTCTAGCGGGGGTGCGTGTCGGGGAGCTGTTTTTT